This T cell receptor beta chain was documented in a study of shared clonotypes between healthy human individuals. Assay used: immunoSEQ multiplex PCR; TCRdb lists only in-frame clones, some missing. The repertoire consists of 950,000 to 1,100,000 clones, with 60% to 80% occurring once and the leading ten covering about 1.5%. Germline CDR1 reads SGHRS; CDR2 reads YFSETQ. CDR3 length: 15 amino acids. V was shortened by 3 bases and J by 1 base, with 13 bases between the two germline ends. This clone was counted many times. The V call is TRBV5-1, the J call TRBJ2-5; either TRBD1 or TRBD2 may fit D (6 bases each). This TCR was recovered from a man between 18 and 29 years old in good health. The specimen was memory CD4+ T cells sorted from blood. The subset denotes: CD45RA-negative fraction. The CDR3 DNA reads as TGCGCCAGCAGCTGGGGGGCGGGTGGCCAAGAGACCCAGTACTTC. Residues: CASSWGAGGQETQYF.